The 14 T cell receptor beta chains in this list originate from one sample, sequenced in a study of cytotoxic CD8 clonotypes in ibrutinib-treated CLL. Profiling relied on immunoSEQ multiplex PCR, and the TCRdb table lists in-frame clones only, not all of them. The table includes over 110,000 clones, 75% to 95% detected once. This material consisted of PBMCs, taken after 12 months of ibrutinib treatment. All receptors derive from a human donor with chronic lymphocytic leukemia.

This rearrangement joins TRBV7-9 to TRBJ2-1; TRBD2 might be the D (6 bases). V lost 5 bases, J lost 5 bases, and 25 bases lay in between. CDR1 and CDR2 from the germline V gene are SEHNR and FQNEAQ (reference sequence). The CDR3 contains 18 residues. CDR3 in amino acids: CASSPRGRPPLLDNEQFF. Here the CDR3 DNA reads TGTGCCAGCAGCCCGCGGGGAAGGCCACCTCTCCTAGACAATGAGCAGTTCTTC.

The CDR3 coding sequence is TGTGCCAGCAGCCGACTAAGGGCGAACAATGAGCAGTTCTTC. Its translation is CASSRLRANNEQFF. The chain combines TRBV11-1 with TRBJ2-1; a possible D gene is TRBD2 (5 bases). This CDR3 comprises 14 residues. Germline CDR1 SGHAT, CDR2 FQDESV (reference sequence). V gave up 5 bases and J gave up 5 bases, with 13 bases separating them.

This clone was detected only a few times. The chain is built from TRBV12-5 and TRBJ2-1, with D hard to call. Trimming left V 5 bases short and J 5 bases short, with 7 bases between. This CDR3 region has 12 residues. Per the germline V gene, CDR1 is LGHNT and CDR2 is FRNRAP. The CDR3 nucleotides read TGTGCTAGTGGTCACAATCACAATGAGCAGTTCTTC. Its translation is CASGHNHNEQFF. Variable domain in full (rest from reference TRBV12-5 and TRBJ2-1): DARVTQTPRHKVTEMGQEVTMRCQPILGHNTVFWYRQTMMQGLELLAYFRNRAPLDDSGMPKDRFSAEMPDATLATLKIQPSEPRDSAVYFCASGHNHNEQFFGPGTRLTVL.

Only one count was recorded for this clone. V is TRBV28 and J is TRBJ2-2; a weak D match, TRBD1 (5 bases). CDR3 length equals 13 residues. V shed 6 bases and J shed 7 bases, with 12 bases lying between them. Looked up from germline, CDR1 is MDHEN and CDR2 is SYDVKM. The CDR3 protein is CASRQGGIGELFF. The CDR3 bases are TGTGCCAGCAGGCAGGGTGGGATCGGGGAGCTGTTTTTT.

The rearrangement joins TRBV18 to TRBJ1-5; the D is unclear. The CDR3 spans 15 residues. V lost 5 bases and J lost 0, with 11 bases in between. CDR1 is KGHSH, CDR2 LQKENI, per germline. CDR3 in amino acids: CASSTSAASNQPQHF. Here the CDR3 DNA reads TGTGCCAGCTCAACGTCGGCCGCTAGCAATCAGCCCCAGCATTTT.

The chain employs TRBV30 and TRBJ2-2; 7 nucleotides line up with TRBD1. The germline gives CDR1 GTSNPN, CDR2 SVGIG (reference sequence). The CDR3 runs 16 residues. The junction had 11 bases not matched to a gene; V was cut back by 5 bases and J by 2 bases. CDR3 amino acids: CAWVRGGLSNTGELFF. Written as DNA, the CDR3 is TGTGCCTGGGTCCGAGGGGGCTTGAGTAACACCGGGGAGCTGTTTTTT.

The chain employs TRBV6-5 and TRBJ2-3, with D possibly matching TRBD1 (5 bases). The germline V gene has CDR1 MNHEY and CDR2 SVGAGI. The CDR3 contains 15 residues. V was pared by 2 bases and J by 2 bases, with 11 bases between. The CDR3 region has the DNA TGTGCCAGCAGTTACCGGTCCAGGGCCACAGATACGCAGTATTTT. Protein: CASSYRSRATDTQYF.

This chain links TRBV28 with TRBJ2-7; D not resolved. Trimming took 3 bases from V and 6 from J, leaving 12 bases between them. This CDR3 is 13 amino acids long. Germline loops: CDR1 MDHEN, CDR2 SYDVKM. CDR3 nucleotide sequence: TGTGCCAGCAGTTTGAGGATGGCCTCCGAGCAGTACTTC. Its translation is CASSLRMASEQYF.

This clone was found once. V usage is TRBV9 and J usage is TRBJ2-1; 12 nucleotides match TRBD2. CDR1 is SGDLS and CDR2 is YYNGEE in the germline V gene. This CDR3 region has 15 residues. J lost 9 bases, V lost 1 base, and 5 bases had no gene match. CDR3 protein: CASSVRLAGDLEQFF. The CDR3 region has the DNA TGTGCCAGCAGCGTAAGACTAGCGGGAGACCTTGAGCAGTTCTTC.

This rearrangement joins TRBV28 to TRBJ2-1; the D is unclear. Germline values: CDR1 MDHEN, CDR2 SYDVKM. V shed 6 bases and J shed 0 bases, with 9 bases lying between them. The CDR3 spans 14 residues. CDR3 in amino acids: CASSDTSSYNEQFF. CDR3 in DNA: TGTGCCAGCAGCGACACAAGCTCCTACAATGAGCAGTTCTTC.

Only one count was recorded for this clone. The gene calls are TRBV5-5 and TRBJ2-1; D perhaps matches TRBD2 (5 bases). The CDR3 totals 12 residues. In germline, CDR1 is SGHKS, CDR2 YYEKEE (reference sequence). V dropped 3 bases and J dropped 4 bases, with 5 bases sitting between them. This chain's CDR3 is CASSWEYNEQFF. The CDR3 DNA reads TGTGCCAGCAGCTGGGAGTACAATGAGCAGTTCTTC.

The chain employs TRBV29-1 and TRBJ2-3; D is perhaps TRBD1 (6 bases). The CDR3 loop spans 14 amino acids. Germline-derived CDR1 and CDR2 are SQVTM and ANQGSEA. V dropped 4 bases and J dropped 1 base, with 12 bases sitting between them. CDR3 sequence (DNA): TGCAGCGTTGTCCCACAGGGAGGCACAGATACGCAGTATTTT. As protein: CSVVPQGGTDTQYF.

The CDR3 DNA sequence: TGCGCCAGCAGCTTCGGGACTCCGTCTGGAAACACCATATATTTT. The encoded protein is CASSFGTPSGNTIYF. The V gene is TRBV5-1, the J gene TRBJ1-3; TRBD1 is a possible D gene (5 bases). Germline CDR1 reads SGHRS; CDR2 reads YFSETQ. V gave up 2 bases and J gave up 1 base, with 10 bases separating them. CDR3 length equals 15 residues. The full variable domain, its missing parts supplied by reference TRBV5-1 and TRBJ1-3, is KAGVTQTPRYLIKTRGQQVTLSCSPISGHRSVSWYQQTPGQGLQFLFEYFSETQRNKGNFPGRFSGRQFSNSRSEMNVSTLELGDSALYLCASSFGTPSGNTIYFGEGSWLTVV.

The chain uses TRBV14 and TRBJ1-1, with D possibly matching TRBD1 (6 bases). The V gene lost 0 bases and the J gene lost 4 bases, with 15 bases spanning the gap. This CDR3 is 16 amino acids long. Looked up from germline, CDR1 is SGHDN and CDR2 is FVKESK. The CDR3 nucleotides read TGTGCCAGCAGCCAAGACTTCAGGGGTCAGAGCACTGAAGCTTTCTTT. Translated: CASSQDFRGQSTEAFF.